This T cell receptor beta chain was sequenced in a study of CD8+ T cells in alopecia areata. General observations from the study: Mice showed clearer TCR sharing than patients did, a gap that was possibly HLA-related. Scalp sample data also include resident alphabeta T cells from normal skin.

Regarding this clone: What it binds is unknown.

Isolated RNA was reverse transcribed into cDNA used as the sequencing template. The protocol was immunoSEQ multiplex PCR, while the TCRdb copy is restricted to in-frame clones and leaves out a portion. The sample has approximately 150,000 clones, 55% to 65% seen once; the top ten hold under 5.5%. Per germline, CDR1 SEHNR and CDR2 FQNEAQ (reference sequence). CDR3 length: 14 residues. V lost 8 bases, J lost 10 bases, and 21 bases lay in between. The authors sorted CD4+ and CD8+ T cells from PBMCs. The V gene is TRBV7-9, the J gene TRBJ2-1; D is perhaps TRBD2 (6 bases). The clonotype comes from a human donor in good health. The sample comprised CD4+ T cells sorted from blood. DNA for the CDR3: TGTGCCAGCTCCCAAACACGGGACTCCCCGGAGCAGTTCTTC. Amino acid sequence: CASSQTRDSPEQFF.